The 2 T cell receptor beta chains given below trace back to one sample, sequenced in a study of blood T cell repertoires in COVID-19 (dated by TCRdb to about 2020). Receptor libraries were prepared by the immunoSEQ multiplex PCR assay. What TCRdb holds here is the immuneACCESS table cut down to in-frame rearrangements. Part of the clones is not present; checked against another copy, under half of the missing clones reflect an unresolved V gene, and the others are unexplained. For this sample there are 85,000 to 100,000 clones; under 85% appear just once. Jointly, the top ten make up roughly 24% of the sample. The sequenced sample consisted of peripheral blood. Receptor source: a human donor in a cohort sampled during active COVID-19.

This CDR3 reads CASSWTGYTDTQYF. In DNA, the CDR3 is TGTGCCAGCAGTTGGACAGGCTACACAGATACGCAGTATTTT. V usage is TRBV6-5 and J usage is TRBJ2-3; 7 bases map to TRBD1. The J segment lost 2 bases and the V segment lost 4 bases, leaving 3 bases of the junction unmatched. Germline V gives CDR1 MNHEY, CDR2 SVGAGI. The CDR3 sequence is 14 residues long.

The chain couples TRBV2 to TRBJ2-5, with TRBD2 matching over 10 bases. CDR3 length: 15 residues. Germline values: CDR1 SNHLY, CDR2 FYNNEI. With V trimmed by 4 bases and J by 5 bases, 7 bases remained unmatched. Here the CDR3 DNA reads TGTGCCAGCAGTGGCCAAGCGGGGGGGCGCGAGACCCAGTACTTC. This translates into CASSGQAGGRETQYF.